These 26 T cell receptor beta chains were all obtained from the same sample, sequenced in a study of shared clonotypes between healthy human individuals. Produced via immunoSEQ multiplex PCR; TCRdb's table is partial and in-frame only. The data show 1.5 million to 2.5 million clones, with just under 95% seen just once and around 1% held by the top ten. Naive CD8 cells, CD45RO-negative and positively selected for CCR7, excluded terminally differentiated effector memory CD45RA+ cells. Sequenced material: naive CD8+ T cells sorted from blood. The receptor source for this set is a young man in good health.

Points on this clone: Other nucleotide sequences from this sample produce the same CDR3. V is TRBV9 and J is TRBJ2-7; 9 bases match TRBD1. CDR1 is SGDLS, CDR2 YYNGEE, per germline. CDR3 length: 15 amino acids. Trimming took 0 bases from V and 0 from J; bases not matched to a gene: 1. The CDR3 sequence: CASSVGQGVSYEQYF. CDR3 DNA sequence: TGTGCCAGCAGCGTAGGACAGGGGGTCTCCTACGAGCAGTACTTC. The full variable domain, rest sourced from reference TRBV9 and TRBJ2-7, is DSGVTQTPKHLITATGQRVTLRCSPRSGDLSVYWYQQSLDQGLQFLIQYYNGEERAKGNILERFSAQQFPDLHSELNLSSLELGDSALYFCASSVGQGVSYEQYFGPGTRLTVT.

In the case of this clone: In the same sample, other DNA sequences code for this CDR3. V is TRBV4-3 and J is TRBJ2-7; 9 bases are a match to TRBD2. There are 16 residues in the CDR3. V was clipped by 0 bases and J by 0 bases; unmatched bases: 3. Germline CDR1 and CDR2: LGHNA and YSLEER. CDR3 protein: CASSQDRAGGSYEQYF. DNA of the CDR3: TGCGCCAGCAGCCAAGATCGAGCGGGGGGCTCCTACGAGCAGTACTTC.

This rearrangement joins TRBV27 to TRBJ1-2; D possibly corresponds to TRBD1 (5 bases). Germline V gene lookup returns CDR1 MNHEY and CDR2 SMNVEV (reference sequence). This CDR3 contains 17 residues. The germline V and J ends were trimmed by 2 bases and 4 bases, with 20 bases remaining between them. The CDR3 sequence: CASSLRGGQTVAYGYTF. CDR3 DNA: TGTGCCAGCAGTTTAAGAGGCGGGCAGACAGTGGCCTATGGCTACACCTTC.

The gene calls are TRBV13 and TRBJ2-7; 9 nucleotides match TRBD1. Germline V CDR1 and CDR2: PRHDT, FYEKMQ (reference sequence). Unmatched junction bases numbered 7, after V lost 5 bases and J lost 5 bases. The CDR3 is 14 residues long. The CDR3 reads CASSPPTGGNEQYF. The CDR3 DNA follows: TGTGCCAGCAGCCCCCCCACAGGGGGCAACGAGCAGTACTTC.

The chain has TRBV5-5 and TRBJ2-6; the D gene could be TRBD1 or TRBD2 (6 bases each). Germline CDR1 SGHKS, CDR2 YYEKEE (reference sequence). V lost 0 bases and J lost 6, with 10 bases in between. The length of the CDR3 is 15 residues. This CDR3 is CASSLEGGEANVLTF. The DNA of the CDR3 is TGTGCCAGCAGCTTGGAGGGGGGAGAGGCCAACGTCCTGACTTTC. Full variable domain (missing parts from reference TRBV5-5 and TRBJ2-6): DAGVTQSPTHLIKTRGQQVTLRCSPISGHKSVSWYQQVLGQGPQFIFQYYEKEERGRGNFPDRFSARQFPNYSSELNVNALLLGDSALYLCASSLEGGEANVLTFGAGSRLTVL.

The chain has TRBV7-9 and TRBJ2-5; no reliable D call. The CDR3 has 14 amino acids. The germline V gene has CDR1 SEHNR and CDR2 FQNEAQ (reference sequence). The germline V and J ends were trimmed by 1 base and 2 bases, with 8 bases remaining between them. CDR3 region: CASSLVARQETQYF. The CDR3 DNA follows: TGTGCCAGCAGCTTAGTTGCAAGACAAGAGACCCAGTACTTC.

This rearrangement joins TRBV10-3 to TRBJ2-7; 8 bases match TRBD1. With V trimmed by 4 bases and J by 4 bases, 0 bases remained unmatched. There are 12 residues in the CDR3. Germline CDR1 and CDR2: ENHRY and SYGVKD. CDR3 bases: TGTGCCATCAGTGGGGACAGGTACGAGCAGTACTTC. Translation gives CAISGDRYEQYF.

V is TRBV10-2 and J is TRBJ2-2, with D tentatively TRBD2 (5 bases). Trimming left V 6 bases short and J 3 bases short, with 11 bases between. This CDR3 has 14 residues. CDR1 is WSHSY and CDR2 is SAAADI in the germline V gene. The CDR3 reads CASSLARYTGELFF. The CDR3, as DNA: TGCGCCAGCAGCCTAGCCAGGTACACCGGGGAGCTGTTTTTT.

The V gene is TRBV5-4, the J gene TRBJ1-5, with TRBD1 identical over 9 bases. Per germline, CDR1 SGHNT and CDR2 YYREEE (reference sequence). V lost 0 bases to trimming and J lost 7 bases; unmatched junction nucleotides: 5. The CDR3 sequence is 15 residues long. The CDR3 region is CASSLEGTGPQPQHF. Here the CDR3 DNA reads TGTGCCAGCAGCTTGGAGGGGACAGGGCCCCAGCCCCAGCATTTT.

This clone appeared a single time. This chain uses TRBV28 with TRBJ2-3; 9 bases are a match to TRBD2. This CDR3 spans 18 amino acids. V lost 2 bases and J lost 2; bases outside the gene matches: 11. CDR1 and CDR2 from the germline V gene are MDHEN and SYDVKM. CDR3 in amino acids: CASSLLSERGDFTDTQYF. The DNA of the CDR3 is TGTGCCAGCAGTTTACTCTCGGAGCGGGGGGATTTCACAGATACGCAGTATTTT.

The rearrangement links TRBV5-8 to TRBJ2-3, with 7 positions matching TRBD2. The CDR3 length is 15 residues. Germline CDR1 reads SGHTS; CDR2 reads YDEGEE. V shed 4 bases and J 2 bases; nucleotides not matched to a gene: 7. CDR3 region: CASSQSSGYTDTQYF. In nucleotides, the CDR3 is TGTGCCAGCAGCCAATCTAGCGGTTACACAGATACGCAGTATTTT.

V and J are TRBV7-9 and TRBJ1-1; no reliable D call. V lost 2 bases and J lost 10, with 11 bases in between. Germline values: CDR1 SEHNR, CDR2 FQNEAQ (reference sequence). The CDR3 spans 12 residues. This CDR3 reads CASSLSGLGAFF. In DNA, the CDR3 is TGTGCCAGCAGCTTAAGCGGTCTTGGAGCTTTCTTT.

The chain has TRBV27 and TRBJ2-3; D might be TRBD1 or TRBD2, each matching 6 bases. The ends were cut back, 1 base at V and 3 bases at J, with 17 bases in the middle. Germline CDR1 and CDR2: MNHEY and SMNVEV (reference sequence). CDR3 length equals 17 residues. The CDR3 DNA is TGTGCCAGCAGTTTATTATCGGGGGCTGGTTGGACAGATACGCAGTATTTT. Encoded protein: CASSLLSGAGWTDTQYF.

V is TRBV18 and J is TRBJ2-7, with 10 bases lining up with TRBD1. The V and J ends lost 2 bases and 0 bases, in that order; junction bases with no gene match: 10. From germline, CDR1 is KGHSH and CDR2 LQKENI. The CDR3 runs 18 residues. The CDR3 is CASSPMDRGSETSYEQYF. CDR3 in DNA: TGTGCCAGCTCACCAATGGACAGGGGGTCTGAAACCTCCTACGAGCAGTACTTC.

The chain uses TRBV4-1 and TRBJ1-2; perhaps TRBD1 as D (6 bases). Germline lookup yields CDR1 MGHRA and CDR2 YSYEKL. The CDR3 covers 17 residues. V was pared by 0 bases and J by 6 bases, with 20 bases between. CDR3: CASSQDREPPSGDGYTF. The CDR3 coding sequence is TGCGCCAGCAGCCAAGATAGGGAGCCTCCCTCAGGGGATGGCTACACCTTC.

This clone was seen only once. The chain uses TRBV30 and TRBJ1-2, with D perhaps TRBD1 (5 bases). The germline V gene encodes CDR1 GTSNPN and CDR2 SVGIG (reference sequence). V lost 1 base and J lost 2, with 14 bases in between. This CDR3 is 15 amino acids long. The DNA of the CDR3 is TGTGCCTGGAGTGGGGGCCTAAACAGGAACTATGGCTACACCTTC. It yields the protein CAWSGGLNRNYGYTF. The whole variable domain, filled in from reference TRBV30 and TRBJ1-2, reads SQTIHQWPATLVQPVGSPLSLECTVEGTSNPNLYWYRQAAGRGLQLLFYSVGIGQISSEVPQNLSASRPQDRQFILSSKKLLLSDSGFYLCAWSGGLNRNYGYTFGSGTRLTVV.

Of note for this clone: Other nucleotide sequences from this sample produce the same CDR3. The chain recombines TRBV29-1 with TRBJ2-7; D remains ambiguous. CDR3 length equals 12 residues. Per the germline V gene, CDR1 is SQVTM and CDR2 is ANQGSEA. Trimming took 0 bases from V and 3 from J, leaving 6 bases between them. The CDR3 nucleotides are TGCAGCGTTGAAGATAACAGCTACGAGCAGTACTTC. The encoded protein is CSVEDNSYEQYF.

The V gene is TRBV7-6, the J gene TRBJ2-7; 8 bases map to TRBD2. V dropped 1 base and J dropped 6; count of bases not matched to a gene: 11. Germline CDR1 is SGHVS and CDR2 is FNYEAQ. The CDR3 contains 16 residues. The CDR3 coding sequence is TGTGCCAGCAGCTTAGTTGTCGGGGGGGCTTTAGGCGAGCAGTACTTC. Its protein is CASSLVVGGALGEQYF.

V and J are TRBV13 and TRBJ2-4, with D perhaps matching TRBD1 or TRBD2 (6 bases each). CDR3 length: 16 residues. Germline CDR1 is PRHDT and CDR2 is FYEKMQ (reference sequence). V gave up 0 bases and J gave up 9 bases, with 18 bases separating them. The CDR3 region has the DNA TGTGCCAGCAGCTTAGGGGGCCAGGGGACTCTTGGCATTCAGTACTTC. This encodes CASSLGGQGTLGIQYF.

V gene TRBV29-1 combines with J gene TRBJ2-2; the D gene could be TRBD1 or TRBD2 (5 bases each). The germline V and J ends were trimmed by 7 bases and 5 bases, with 14 bases remaining between them. Looked up from germline, CDR1 is SQVTM and CDR2 is ANQGSEA. The length of the CDR3 is 13 residues. The CDR3 spells CSAGPEGTGELFF. The DNA for the CDR3 is TGCAGCGCAGGACCTGAGGGGACCGGGGAGCTGTTTTTT.

A remark on this clone: Germline is not matched at one junction end, which may reflect a read error. V and J are TRBV11-2 and TRBJ2-5; tentative D call: TRBD2 (6 bases). CDR1 and CDR2 (germline): SGHAT, FQNNGV. There are 11 residues in the CDR3. CDR3 amino acids: CASSQGLVLDF. DNA of the CDR3: TGTGCCAGCAGCCAGGGACTGGTGCTTGACTTC.

Only one count was recorded for this clone. This chain links TRBV2 with TRBJ1-4; 9 positions match TRBD1. This CDR3 has 14 amino acids. Germline V gene data show CDR1 as SNHLY and CDR2 as FYNNEI. V shed 7 bases and J 5 bases; nucleotides not matched to a gene: 5. CDR3 in amino acids: CASTGQGMNEKLFF. The CDR3 DNA follows: TGTGCCAGCACCGGACAGGGGATGAATGAAAAACTGTTTTTT.

This clone has only one observation. V is TRBV10-3 and J is TRBJ1-2, with D unclear. This CDR3 contains 13 residues. V lost 2 bases to trimming and J lost 1 base, with 5 bases between them. Germline V gene data show CDR1 as ENHRY and CDR2 as SYGVKD. CDR3 sequence reads: CAISEEGNYGYTF. CDR3 bases: TGTGCCATCAGTGAGGAGGGTAACTATGGCTACACCTTC.

The J gene is TRBJ2-3, the V gene TRBV12-5, with 12 bases matching TRBD2. This CDR3 is built from 17 residues. The germline V gene encodes CDR1 LGHNT and CDR2 FRNRAP. With 5 bases clipped from V and 1 base from J, the junction kept 7 bases outside the gene matches. CDR3 in amino acids: CASGAGLAGPGTDTQYF. The CDR3, as DNA: TGTGCTAGTGGTGCGGGACTAGCGGGCCCCGGCACAGATACGCAGTATTTT.

V gene TRBV7-6 combines with J gene TRBJ2-7; D is possibly TRBD2 (6 bases). The V and J ends lost 5 bases and 4 bases respectively, with 18 bases between them. Germline CDR1 is SGHVS and CDR2 is FNYEAQ. This CDR3 region has 15 residues. CDR3 amino acids: CASSPGTGSLYEQYF. The CDR3 bases are TGTGCCAGCAGCCCGGGGACTGGGAGCTTGTACGAGCAGTACTTC.

This clone was counted between two and nine times. The chain carries TRBV19 and TRBJ2-1, with 10 nucleotides matching TRBD2. V gave up 7 bases and J gave up 3 bases; unmatched junction bases: 3. The CDR3 loop spans 14 amino acids. CDR1 is LNHDA and CDR2 is SQIVND in the germline V gene (reference sequence). DNA of the CDR3: TGTGCCAGTAACCTAGCGGGAGTCTACAATGAGCAGTTCTTC. Translated: CASNLAGVYNEQFF.